A selection of T cell receptor beta chains follows, all from one sample in a study of long-term antiretroviral therapy in people with HIV. Assay used: immunoSEQ multiplex PCR; TCRdb lists only in-frame clones, some missing. The sample holds 17,000 or so clones, around 89% seen once. Source: unsorted PBMCs, taken 4.2 years after starting antiretroviral therapy. The source is a man aged 50-60 years with HIV. Both conserved end residues are part of each CDR3. D genes are given only for firm matches. Rows may omit the clone size; those that give it use once, few, many or a size class.

clone_size: .
d_call: TRBD1
j_call: TRBJ2-7
v_call: TRBV5-8
cdr3_aa: CASSGQVFSYEQYF
cdr3_nt: TGTGCCAGCAGCGGACAGGTTTTCTCCTACGAGCAGTACTTC

clone_size: .
d_call: TRBD1
j_call: TRBJ2-2
v_call: TRBV11-2
cdr3_aa: CASSKDRADTGELFF
cdr3_nt: TGTGCCAGCAGCAAGGACAGGGCGGACACCGGGGAGCTGTTTTTT

clone_size: .
d_call: .
j_call: TRBJ2-3
v_call: TRBV4-3
cdr3_aa: CASSHWDGGSTDTQYF
cdr3_nt: TGCGCCAGCAGCCATTGGGACGGGGGAAGCACAGATACGCAGTATTTT

clone_size: .
d_call: TRBD2
j_call: TRBJ2-3
v_call: TRBV19
cdr3_aa: CASSIGLAGGLDTQYF
cdr3_nt: TGTGCCAGTAGTATTGGACTAGCGGGGGGTTTAGATACGCAGTATTTT

clone_size: .
d_call: .
j_call: TRBJ2-1
v_call: TRBV7-9
cdr3_aa: CASSPLPEDEQFF
cdr3_nt: TGTGCCAGCAGCCCGCTTCCTGAGGATGAGCAGTTCTTC

clone_size: .
d_call: .
j_call: TRBJ1-1
v_call: TRBV28
cdr3_aa: CASSTAGDTEAFF
cdr3_nt: TGTGCCAGCAGTACCGCAGGGGATACTGAAGCTTTCTTT

clone_size: .
d_call: TRBD2
j_call: TRBJ2-1
v_call: TRBV27
cdr3_aa: CASSILAGGDNEQFF
cdr3_nt: TGTGCCAGCAGCATACTAGCGGGGGGTGACAATGAGCAGTTCTTC

clone_size: few
d_call: .
j_call: TRBJ1-2
v_call: TRBV29-1
cdr3_aa: CSVDAGGYGYTF
cdr3_nt: TGCAGCGTTGATGCCGGGGGCTATGGCTACACCTTC

clone_size: few
d_call: TRBD1
j_call: TRBJ1-4
v_call: TRBV28
cdr3_aa: CAIHDREGEKLFF
cdr3_nt: TGTGCCATCCACGACAGGGAAGGTGAAAAACTGTTTTTT

clone_size: .
d_call: .
j_call: TRBJ1-6
v_call: TRBV7-8
cdr3_aa: CASSLREGKDSPLHF
cdr3_nt: TGTGCCAGCAGCTTAAGGGAGGGTAAGGATTCACCCCTCCACTTT

clone_size: .
d_call: .
j_call: TRBJ2-1
v_call: TRBV7-3
cdr3_aa: CASSPESGGPRTNEQFF
cdr3_nt: TGTGCCAGCAGCCCCGAATCCGGGGGGCCTCGGACCAATGAGCAGTTCTTC

clone_size: .
d_call: TRBD1
j_call: TRBJ2-3
v_call: TRBV6-5
cdr3_aa: CASSNTGGVTDTQYF
cdr3_nt: TGTGCCAGCAGCAATACAGGGGGCGTCACAGATACGCAGTATTTT

clone_size: .
d_call: .
j_call: TRBJ1-1
v_call: TRBV5-1
cdr3_aa: CASSLAPGQNTEAFF
cdr3_nt: TGCGCCAGCAGCTTGGCCCCGGGACAGAACACTGAAGCTTTCTTT

clone_size: .
d_call: TRBD1
j_call: TRBJ2-5
v_call: TRBV11-2
cdr3_aa: CASGGQGETQYF
cdr3_nt: TGTGCCAGTGGGGGACAGGGGGAGACCCAGTACTTC

clone_size: .
d_call: TRBD2
j_call: TRBJ2-2
v_call: TRBV5-4
cdr3_aa: CASSLNAGGLRELFF
cdr3_nt: TGTGCCAGCAGCTTGAACGCGGGGGGCCTTCGGGAGCTGTTTTTT